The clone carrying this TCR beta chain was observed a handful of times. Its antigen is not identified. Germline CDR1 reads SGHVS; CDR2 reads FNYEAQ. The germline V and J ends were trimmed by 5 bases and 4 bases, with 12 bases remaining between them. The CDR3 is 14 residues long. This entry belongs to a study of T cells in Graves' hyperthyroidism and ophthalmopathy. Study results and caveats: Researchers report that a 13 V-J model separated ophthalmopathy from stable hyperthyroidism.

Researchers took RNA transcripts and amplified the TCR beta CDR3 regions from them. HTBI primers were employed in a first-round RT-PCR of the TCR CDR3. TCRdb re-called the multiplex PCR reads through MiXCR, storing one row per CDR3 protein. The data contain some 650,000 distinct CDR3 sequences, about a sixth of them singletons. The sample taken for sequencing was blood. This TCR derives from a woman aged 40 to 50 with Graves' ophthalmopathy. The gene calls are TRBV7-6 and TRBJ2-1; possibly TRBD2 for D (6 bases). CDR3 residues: CASSPFGGYNEQFF. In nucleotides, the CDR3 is TGTGCCAGCAGCCCGTTTGGGGGGTACAATGAGCAGTTCTTC.